The entry below describes one TCR beta chain. These data belong to a study of T cells in Graves' hyperthyroidism and ophthalmopathy. Amplified regions were TCR beta CDR3 sequences from RNA transcripts. TCR CDR3 regions were first amplified by RT-PCR with HTBI primers. MiXCR, applied by TCRdb to the multiplex PCR reads, yields one record per CDR3 protein. The sample has hundreds of thousands of distinct CDR3 sequences; about 13% are singletons. V was shortened by 4 bases and J by 2 bases, with 13 bases between the two germline ends. Per the germline V gene, CDR1 is LGHNA and CDR2 is YNFKEQ. This CDR3 has 15 residues. Researchers barred patients who had uncontrolled infection, other autoimmune disease, pregnancy or lactation. Diagnoses were established using clinical symptoms, serum thyroxine and TRAb, thyroid ultrasound and orbital computed tomography. Isolation of PBMCs was performed on around 10 ml fresh peripheral blood.

This rearrangement joins TRBV4-2 to TRBJ2-3; D is unresolved. This receptor was identified in a woman aged 18-35 years with Graves' hyperthyroidism. The specimen sequenced was blood. The CDR3 here is CASSPNYLPTDTQYF. The CDR3 region has the DNA TGTGCCAGCAGCCCTAACTACCTACCCACAGATACGCAGTATTTT.